Sequencing of this T cell receptor (beta chain) was carried out in a study of blood T cells in healthy people across ages. Notes on the study in general: Naive and antigen-experienced cells could not be conclusively compared, given unsorted PBMCs. Older age coincided with a roughly linear decline in TCR beta diversity per million T cells.

The V and J ends lost 5 bases and 0 bases, in that order; junction bases with no gene match: 2. The CDR3 spans 14 residues. Germline V gene lookup returns CDR1 DFQATT and CDR2 SNEGSKA (reference sequence). Then a second PCR, running about 6 to 11 cycles, was carried out with a sample-barcoded 5' primer and a J-beta primer mix. Every sample gave at least 2.5 million paired-end reads containing CDR3. TCRdb ran MiXCR on the 5' RACE reads and lists one entry per CDR3 protein. Of some 730,000 distinct CDR3 sequences in the sample, about a fifth were seen once. Notes on this clonotype: Antigen: not known.

The genes are TRBV20-1 and TRBJ2-1, with TRBD2 identical over 9 bases. Sequenced: blood. The receptor comes from a man between 65 and 85 years old in good health. The CDR3 region has the DNA TGCAGTGCTGGTAGCGGGGGCTCCTACAATGAGCAGTTCTTC. Translation: CSAGSGGSYNEQFF.